This TCR beta chain was observed in a study of PD-1 blockade in classical Hodgkin lymphoma. Looking at the study overall: On a schedule of every 2 weeks, patients received nivolumab 3 mg/kg intravenously.

Whole-study findings and limits: Newly diagnosed patients reportedly trailed healthy donors in baseline TCR diversity.

The data were produced by immunoSEQ multiplex PCR, yet TCRdb's version contains in-frame clones alone and is incomplete. The sample carries some 10,000 clones, about 79% recorded once. The V gene's germline CDR1 is SGHRS and CDR2 YFSETQ. This CDR3 is built from 14 residues. V was cut by 4 bases and J by 4 bases, with 12 bases left in between. A remark on this clone: The target antigen is unknown.

Every patient had relapsed following autologous stem cell transplantation, and cohorts differed in brentuximab vedotin exposure. Researchers report purifying CD4+ T cells from thawed PBMCs by magnetic negative selection. Relapsed/refractory classical Hodgkin lymphoma patients had complete, partial or progressive responses. This sample comprised CD4+ T cells from blood, obtained at baseline. The chain joins TRBV5-1 to TRBJ2-1; D could derive from TRBD1 or TRBD2 (5 bases each). The sequence was collected from a human donor with classical Hodgkin lymphoma. The CDR3 DNA reads as TGCGCCAGCAGCGAGAGGGGTGGGTACAATGAGCAGTTCTTC. Protein sequence: CASSERGGYNEQFF.